The 27 T cell receptor beta chains given below trace back to one sample, sequenced in a study of shared clonotypes between healthy human individuals. Naive CD8 isolation took CD45RO-negative cells positively selected for CCR7 and excluded terminally differentiated effector memory CD45RA+ cells. Only in-frame clones appear in the TCRdb table, and some are missing; sequencing was by immunoSEQ multiplex PCR. The profile covers around 1,900,000 clones, with about 94% appearing a single time and over 1.5% taken by the ten largest. The material sequenced was naive CD8+ T cells from PBMCs. The source of these receptors is a man between 18 and 29 years old in good health. Some clones in this sample may be carry-over from other donors' samples.

This chain uses TRBV7-8 with TRBJ2-1; 8 bases are shared with TRBD2. The germline V gene has CDR1 SGHVS and CDR2 FQNEAQ. The junction had 12 bases not matched to a gene; V was cut back by 5 bases and J by 6 bases. The CDR3 has 16 residues. CDR3 residues: CASSPTDGRGGNEQFF. CDR3 bases: TGTGCCAGCAGCCCCACAGACGGGAGGGGGGGCAATGAGCAGTTCTTC.

The rearrangement uses TRBV4-3 and TRBJ1-4; D not certain. Trimming left V 1 base short and J 2 bases short, with 14 bases between. Per germline, CDR1 LGHNA and CDR2 YSLEER. This CDR3 is built from 17 residues. The CDR3 region has the DNA TGCGCCAGCAGCCAAGCGGGCCCCGCCCGCACTAATGAAAAACTGTTTTTT. Its translation: CASSQAGPARTNEKLFF.

The rearrangement uses TRBV7-2 and TRBJ2-7, with 8 bases fitting TRBD1. CDR3 length equals 16 residues. J lost 2 bases, V lost 4 bases, and 10 bases had no gene match. Germline values: CDR1 SGHTA, CDR2 FQGNSA. The CDR3, as DNA: TGTGCCAGCAGCTCATATCGGGACAGGCGGACCTACGAGCAGTACTTC. Encoded protein: CASSSYRDRRTYEQYF. Drawing the rest from reference TRBV7-2 and TRBJ2-7, the complete variable domain is GAGVSQSPSNKVTEKGKDVELRCDPISGHTALYWYRQSLGQGLEFLIYFQGNSAPDKSGLPSDRFSAERTGGSVSTLTIQRTQQEDSAVYLCASSSYRDRRTYEQYFGPGTRLTVT.

V gene TRBV5-1 combines with J gene TRBJ2-1, with D possibly being TRBD1 (5 bases). Deletions cut 0 bases from V and 7 bases from J, with 23 bases between. This CDR3 has 18 residues. Germline V lookup: CDR1 SGHRS, CDR2 YFSETQ. The CDR3 spells CASSLVSRYRLGQNEQFF. The CDR3 bases are TGCGCCAGCAGCTTGGTATCTAGGTACAGGTTAGGTCAAAATGAGCAGTTCTTC.

The J gene is TRBJ1-2, the V gene TRBV10-3; tentatively, D is TRBD1 (5 bases). The CDR3 spans 13 residues. Trimming took 11 bases from V and 4 from J, leaving 17 bases between them. From germline, CDR1 is ENHRY and CDR2 SYGVKD. Written as DNA, the CDR3 is TGTGCCGGGGGGTCTGATTTCCCCTATGGCTACACCTTC. Protein: CAGGSDFPYGYTF.

The V and J genes are TRBV15 and TRBJ2-3; no reliable D call. Trimming cost V 4 bases and J 6 bases, with 8 bases left between them. This CDR3 has 12 residues. CDR1 LNHNV and CDR2 YYDKDF come from the germline V gene (reference sequence). In DNA form, the CDR3 reads TGTGCCACCAGCAACGAAATGGATACGCAGTATTTT. It yields the protein CATSNEMDTQYF.

The rearrangement joins TRBV27 to TRBJ1-2; tentatively, D is TRBD1 (5 bases). CDR3 length: 16 residues. The germline V and J ends were trimmed by 1 base and 5 bases, with 17 bases remaining between them. Germline-derived CDR1 and CDR2 are MNHEY and SMNVEV (reference sequence). The CDR3 is CASSLFYGAGTYGYTF. The CDR3 nucleotides read TGTGCCAGCAGTTTATTTTATGGGGCAGGGACGTATGGCTACACCTTC.

The chain links TRBV15 to TRBJ2-2; TRBD1 agrees at 7 bases. The CDR3 totals 14 residues. Per germline, CDR1 LNHNV and CDR2 YYDKDF (reference sequence). The V gene end was trimmed by 3 bases and the J gene end by 7 bases; junction bases not matched to a gene: 5. In DNA, the CDR3 is TGTGCCACCAGCAGTAGACAGGGCTTCGGGGAGCTGTTTTTT. Its protein is CATSSRQGFGELFF.

The V and J genes are TRBV27 and TRBJ2-2; D unclear. The V end lost 5 bases, the J end lost 7 bases, and 17 bases lay between the germline ends. Looked up from germline, CDR1 is MNHEY and CDR2 is SMNVEV (reference sequence). The CDR3 sequence is 15 residues long. DNA for the CDR3: TGTGCCAGCAGTATCGAGGTATCCCTCGGCGGGGAGCTGTTTTTT. Protein: CASSIEVSLGGELFF.

A remark on this clone: The same CDR3 can be traced to other DNA sequences in this sample. The CDR3 DNA reads TGTGCCAGCAGCCCGGGAATCACAGATACGCAGTATTTT. It is translated as CASSPGITDTQYF. The chain recombines TRBV7-9 with TRBJ2-3; tentatively, D is TRBD2 (5 bases). This CDR3 spans 13 amino acids. Germline V gives CDR1 SEHNR, CDR2 FQNEAQ (reference sequence). Trimming removed 5 bases at V and 2 bases at J, with 8 bases between.

This clone was seen once. The chain combines TRBV27 with TRBJ2-5, with unresolved D. Germline lookup yields CDR1 MNHEY and CDR2 SMNVEV (reference sequence). The V end was cut by 5 bases, the J end by 2 bases, with 15 bases between. CDR3 size: 15 residues. DNA for the CDR3: TGTGCCAGCAGTCCTTTTTACGGCGGACAAGAGACCCAGTACTTC. Translated: CASSPFYGGQETQYF.

The chain has TRBV28 and TRBJ2-1; D may be TRBD2 (5 bases). The CDR3 length is 17 residues. V lost 2 bases and J lost 0, with 14 bases in between. From germline, CDR1 is MDHEN and CDR2 SYDVKM. The CDR3 DNA is TGTGCCAGCAGTTTAAGTGCAAGCGGTATCTCCTACAATGAGCAGTTCTTC. This sequence encodes CASSLSASGISYNEQFF.

The rearrangement joins TRBV29-1 to TRBJ2-1; D possibly matches TRBD1 or TRBD2 (5 bases each). Germline V gene lookup returns CDR1 SQVTM and CDR2 ANQGSEA. The CDR3 spans 14 residues. V lost 6 bases and J lost 0, with 12 bases in between. The CDR3 sequence: CSVPAGSSYNEQFF. The CDR3 nucleotides read TGCAGCGTGCCCGCAGGGAGCTCCTACAATGAGCAGTTCTTC.

The sample holds one count of this clone. This sample includes further DNA sequences coding for the same CDR3. The genes are TRBV15 and TRBJ2-7; D not resolved. This CDR3 spans 13 amino acids. Trimming pared 1 base from V and 2 bases from J, leaving 6 bases between. In germline, CDR1 is LNHNV, CDR2 YYDKDF (reference sequence). Written as DNA, the CDR3 is TGTGCCACCAGCAGAGTCCCAACCTACGAGCAGTACTTC. Translated: CATSRVPTYEQYF. The full variable domain, rest sourced from reference TRBV15 and TRBJ2-7, is DAMVIQNPRYQVTQFGKPVTLSCSQTLNHNVMYWYQQKSSQAPKLLFHYYDKDFNNEADTPDNFQSRRPNTSFCFLDIRSPGLGDTAMYLCATSRVPTYEQYFGPGTRLTVT.

CDR3 DNA sequence: TGTGCCAGCAGCTTAGTAGGGCAGACAGCTAACTATGGCTACACCTTC. Its translation: CASSLVGQTANYGYTF. This chain uses TRBV7-9 with TRBJ1-2; possibly TRBD1 for D (5 bases). Per germline, CDR1 SEHNR and CDR2 FQNEAQ (reference sequence). Trimming shortened V by 1 base and J by 0 bases, and 12 bases separated the two germline ends. CDR3 length: 16 amino acids.

This chain uses TRBV2 with TRBJ1-1, with TRBD1 matching over 7 bases. Germline lookup yields CDR1 SNHLY and CDR2 FYNNEI. There are 15 residues in the CDR3. V lost 7 bases, J lost 1 base, and 9 bases stayed unmatched. The CDR3 nucleotides read TGTGCCAGCACTTGGCGGGACAGTGGGAACACTGAAGCTTTCTTT. It specifies CASTWRDSGNTEAFF.

The V and J genes are TRBV4-1 and TRBJ1-1, with 12 bases identical to TRBD1. CDR3 size: 16 residues. Trimming at V came to 1 base and at J to 10 bases, leaving 10 bases not matched to a gene. CDR1 is MGHRA and CDR2 is YSYEKL in the germline V gene. In nucleotides, the CDR3 is TGCGCCAGCAGCCAAGGTCCGGGGACAGGGGGCAGTAGAGCTTTCTTT. Translating gives CASSQGPGTGGSRAFF.

The rearrangement uses TRBV28 and TRBJ1-2; 9 nucleotides align to TRBD1. CDR3 length: 18 amino acids. V gave up 9 bases and J gave up 2 bases; unmatched junction bases: 19. The germline gives CDR1 MDHEN, CDR2 SYDVKM. CDR3 nucleotides: TGTGCCAGTCGGACAGGGGACTTCAATCGCCCGTCCAACTATGGCTACACCTTC. As protein: CASRTGDFNRPSNYGYTF.

Regarding this clone: Other DNA sequences in this specimen translate into the identical CDR3. Written as DNA, the CDR3 is TGTGCCAGCAGCTTTGGAGGCTTGAACACTGAAGCTTTCTTT. Its translation: CASSFGGLNTEAFF. The V gene is TRBV7-9, the J gene TRBJ1-1; unclear D gene. The CDR3 covers 14 residues. The V gene's germline CDR1 is SEHNR and CDR2 FQNEAQ (reference sequence). V dropped 3 bases and J dropped 0 bases, with 8 bases sitting between them.

This clone is a singleton in its sample. The CDR3 is CASSTIFITETQYF. In DNA, the CDR3 is TGTGCCAGCAGCACGATATTTATCACAGAGACCCAGTACTTC. The V and J genes are TRBV7-8 and TRBJ2-5, with D hard to call. Per germline, CDR1 SGHVS and CDR2 FQNEAQ. The CDR3 has 14 amino acids. The V end was cut by 5 bases, the J end by 4 bases, with 14 bases between.

The chain employs TRBV4-1 and TRBJ2-5, with D uncertain. Between the trimmed V and J ends, which lost 4 bases and 5 bases, there was a span of 11 bases. CDR1 is MGHRA and CDR2 is YSYEKL in the germline V gene. The CDR3 sequence is 13 residues long. The CDR3 here is CASSPTIWETQYF. DNA of the CDR3: TGCGCCAGCAGCCCAACCATTTGGGAGACCCAGTACTTC.

V usage is TRBV28 and J usage is TRBJ1-1; TRBD1 matches at 8 bases. V dropped 6 bases and J dropped 5; count of bases not matched to a gene: 11. CDR1 and CDR2 from the germline V gene are MDHEN and SYDVKM. The CDR3 contains 15 residues. CDR3 residues: CASSPATGAWTEAFF. Here the CDR3 DNA reads TGTGCCAGCAGCCCCGCGACAGGGGCATGGACTGAAGCTTTCTTT.

The gene calls are TRBV7-3 and TRBJ2-2, with D possibly matching TRBD2 (6 bases). This CDR3 comprises 15 residues. The ends were cut back, 5 bases at V and 1 base at J, with 11 bases in the middle. Germline assignment: CDR1 SGHTA and CDR2 FQGTGA. The CDR3, as DNA: TGTGCCAGCAGCCTCGGGACTTTGAACACCGGGGAGCTGTTTTTT. Its translation is CASSLGTLNTGELFF. The whole variable domain, filled in from reference TRBV7-3 and TRBJ2-2, reads GAGVSQTPSNKVTEKGKYVELRCDPISGHTALYWYRQSLGQGPEFLIYFQGTGAADDSGLPNDRFFAVRPEGSVSTLKIQRTERGDSAVYLCASSLGTLNTGELFFGEGSRLTVL.

V and J are TRBV12-5 and TRBJ2-1; TRBD1 might be the D (5 bases). V shed 6 bases and J shed 5 bases, with 29 bases lying between them. CDR1 is LGHNT and CDR2 is FRNRAP in the germline V gene. The CDR3 extends over 19 amino acids. The CDR3 is CASGLESPPTGRADNEQFF. The DNA of the CDR3 is TGTGCTAGTGGCCTGGAGTCCCCACCCACAGGTAGGGCGGACAATGAGCAGTTCTTC. Variable domain in full (rest from reference TRBV12-5 and TRBJ2-1): DARVTQTPRHKVTEMGQEVTMRCQPILGHNTVFWYRQTMMQGLELLAYFRNRAPLDDSGMPKDRFSAEMPDATLATLKIQPSEPRDSAVYFCASGLESPPTGRADNEQFFGPGTRLTVL.

The DNA of the CDR3 is TGTGCCAGCAGTTTATTTGGGGGAGACTCCGGGGAGCTGTTTTTT. Its protein is CASSLFGGDSGELFF. The V call is TRBV27, the J call TRBJ2-2; D tentatively reads TRBD1 or TRBD2 (5 bases each). Germline CDR1 reads MNHEY; CDR2 reads SMNVEV (reference sequence). The CDR3 totals 15 residues. The ends were cut back, 1 base at V and 6 bases at J, with 12 bases in the middle.

In this sample, this clone turned up once. The chain recombines TRBV10-3 with TRBJ2-5; D is undetermined. The germline V gene has CDR1 ENHRY and CDR2 SYGVKD. This CDR3 has 14 residues. Trimming left V 2 bases short and J 2 bases short, with 9 bases between. The CDR3: CAISEVSRQETQYF. CDR3 coding DNA: TGTGCCATCAGTGAGGTTTCGCGGCAAGAGACCCAGTACTTC.

V is TRBV11-2 and J is TRBJ2-1, with D hard to call. The CDR3 is made up of 17 amino acids. Germline V CDR1 and CDR2: SGHAT, FQNNGV. Trimming took off 0 bases at V and 0 bases at J, with 12 bases between the two ends. For the CDR3, the DNA is TGTGCCAGCAGCTTAGATCTCGGTGGTAGCTCCTACAATGAGCAGTTCTTC. Encoded protein: CASSLDLGGSSYNEQFF.